The 30 T cell receptor beta chains presented below share a single source sample, sequenced in a study of blood T cell repertoires in COVID-19. Here immunoSEQ multiplex PCR was the method, and the copy in TCRdb shows in-frame clones only, minus some. This sample yields under 170,000 clones, of which about four fifths are seen a single time; 2.2% belongs to the top ten. The specimen was peripheral blood. These receptors were obtained from a man between 65 and 85 years old with acute or convalescent COVID-19.

This rearrangement joins TRBV9 to TRBJ2-1; 8 bases line up with TRBD2. The germline V gene encodes CDR1 SGDLS and CDR2 YYNGEE. Trimming cost V 5 bases and J 6 bases; bases outside gene matches: 13. The CDR3 runs 16 residues. The CDR3 region is CASSAVLAAPTNEQFF. The CDR3 DNA reads TGTGCCAGCAGTGCCGTACTAGCGGCCCCAACCAATGAGCAGTTCTTC.

This clone is a singleton in its sample. The gene calls are TRBV5-1 and TRBJ2-1; D might be TRBD2 (6 bases). Trimming took off 4 bases at V and 4 bases at J, with 12 bases between the two ends. The V gene's germline CDR1 is SGHRS and CDR2 YFSETQ. The CDR3 covers 14 residues. The CDR3: CASSLSGEYNEQFF. CDR3 coding DNA: TGCGCCAGCAGCCTCTCGGGGGAGTACAATGAGCAGTTCTTC. Full variable domain (remainder filled in from reference TRBV5-1 and TRBJ2-1): KAGVTQTPRYLIKTRGQQVTLSCSPISGHRSVSWYQQTPGQGLQFLFEYFSETQRNKGNFPGRFSGRQFSNSRSEMNVSTLELGDSALYLCASSLSGEYNEQFFGPGTRLTVL.

The gene calls are TRBV18 and TRBJ1-1; D unresolved. With 3 bases removed from V and 1 base from J, the gap between germline ends came to 9 bases. Germline CDR1 is KGHSH and CDR2 is LQKENI. The CDR3 contains 14 residues. The CDR3 protein is CASSPATGNTEAFF. The CDR3 nucleotides read TGTGCCAGCTCACCCGCGACGGGGAACACTGAAGCTTTCTTT.

V usage is TRBV28 and J usage is TRBJ2-2; perhaps TRBD2 as D (5 bases). The CDR3 has 15 amino acids. Germline V gives CDR1 MDHEN, CDR2 SYDVKM. Trimming took 3 bases from V and 1 from J, leaving 9 bases between them. The CDR3 protein is CASSFPAGNTGELFF. CDR3 DNA: TGTGCCAGCAGTTTTCCCGCGGGGAACACCGGGGAGCTGTTTTTT.

This clone was recorded once. The chain combines TRBV5-1 with TRBJ2-3, with TRBD1 identical over 7 bases. The CDR3 is 16 residues long. Germline V gene lookup returns CDR1 SGHRS and CDR2 YFSETQ. Losses at the gene ends were 0 bases for V and 3 bases for J; bases not matched to a gene: 7. For the CDR3, the DNA is TGCGCCAGCAGCTTGGTCGGGGCAGGGGGAACAGATACGCAGTATTTT. It yields the protein CASSLVGAGGTDTQYF.

This chain links TRBV29-1 with TRBJ1-1; 8 bases line up with TRBD1. Germline CDR1 SQVTM, CDR2 ANQGSEA. The CDR3 contains 15 residues. After removal of 6 bases from V and 3 bases from J, the junction contained 12 bases not matched to a gene. This CDR3 reads CSVTGGKTRDTEAFF. In nucleotides, the CDR3 is TGCAGCGTAACAGGGGGGAAAACGCGGGACACTGAAGCTTTCTTT.

The chain carries TRBV11-2 and TRBJ1-4; D is perhaps TRBD1 (5 bases). Germline V gene data show CDR1 as SGHAT and CDR2 as FQNNGV. V shed 5 bases and J shed 0 bases, with 10 bases lying between them. The CDR3 sequence is 15 residues long. The CDR3 bases are TGTGCCAGCAGCCCGCAGACAGCAACTAATGAAAAACTGTTTTTT. Translated: CASSPQTATNEKLFF.

V gene TRBV27 combines with J gene TRBJ1-1; D call uncertain. Germline CDR1 MNHEY, CDR2 SMNVEV (reference sequence). Trimming cost V 1 base and J 3 bases, with 6 bases left between them. The CDR3 is 13 residues long. The CDR3 sequence: CASSLWQDTEAFF. CDR3 bases: TGTGCCAGCAGTTTATGGCAGGACACTGAAGCTTTCTTT.

The chain is built from TRBV21-1 and TRBJ2-1; the table gives TRBD2 as D, unverified against the DNA. TRBV21-1 is recorded as a pseudogene. The length of the CDR3 is 15 residues. As DNA, the CDR3 is TGTGCCAGCAGCAAATTGGAGCGGAGCTACAATGAGCAGTTCTTC. Protein sequence: CASSKLERSYNEQFF.

As for this clone: Other DNA sequences in the sample encode the same CDR3. This chain joins TRBV6-5 and TRBJ1-2; D remains unclear. The CDR3 spans 13 residues. Per the germline V gene, CDR1 is MNHEY and CDR2 is SVGAGI. The V gene lost 6 bases and the J gene lost 2 bases, with 10 bases spanning the gap. The CDR3 DNA sequence: TGTGCCAGCAGACCGGCGGTGAACTATGGCTACACCTTC. The encoded protein is CASRPAVNYGYTF.

The chain employs TRBV6-6 and TRBJ1-2, with 9 positions matching TRBD1. CDR1 is MNHNY and CDR2 is SVGAGI in the germline V gene (reference sequence). V shed 7 bases and J 3 bases; nucleotides not matched to a gene: 6. The CDR3 is 14 residues long. Here the CDR3 DNA reads TGTGCCAGCATTGACCGGGACAGGGACTATGGCTACACCTTC. It encodes CASIDRDRDYGYTF.

The rearrangement links TRBV6-5 to TRBJ1-2, with 9 bases matching TRBD1. The germline CDR1 and CDR2 sequences are MNHEY and SVGAGI. The CDR3 runs 14 residues. With 6 bases clipped from V and 6 bases from J, the junction kept 8 bases outside the gene matches. DNA for the CDR3: TGTGCCAGCAGCCTCAACCGGGACAGGGATGGCTACACCTTC. Its protein is CASSLNRDRDGYTF.

The chain recombines TRBV21-1 with TRBJ1-1. TRBV21-1 is labeled a pseudogene. This CDR3 is 15 amino acids long. DNA for the CDR3: TGTGCCAGCAGCAAACCCGGGGGTCTGAACACTGAAGCTTTCTTT. Protein: CASSKPGGLNTEAFF.

CDR3 sequence (DNA): TGTGCCAGCAGTTTGTCTGGCCTCTATGGCTACACCTTC. Amino acids: CASSLSGLYGYTF. J is TRBJ1-2 and V is TRBV27; D ambiguous. The CDR3 spans 13 residues. Germline V gene data show CDR1 as MNHEY and CDR2 as SMNVEV (reference sequence). V lost 3 bases and J 4 bases, leaving 9 bases between the germline ends.

V and J are TRBV7-2 and TRBJ2-7; 8 bases match TRBD2. Germline lookup yields CDR1 SGHTA and CDR2 FQGNSA. This CDR3 comprises 15 residues. The ends lost 2 bases at V and 6 bases at J; junction bases unmatched: 9. The CDR3 spells CASSLSGTSALEQYF. As DNA, the CDR3 is TGTGCCAGCAGCTTATCGGGGACTAGTGCCCTCGAGCAGTACTTC.

The V and J genes are TRBV6-1 and TRBJ2-6; no firm D call. V lost 0 bases and J lost 0, with 9 bases in between. CDR1 is MNHNS and CDR2 is SASEGT in the germline V gene. The CDR3 is 17 residues long. The CDR3 here is CASSEAPQFSGANVLTF. For the CDR3, the DNA is TGTGCCAGCAGTGAAGCCCCACAGTTCTCTGGGGCCAACGTCCTGACTTTC.

The V call is TRBV6-6, the J call TRBJ1-5; 9 bases are a match to TRBD1. Per the germline V gene, CDR1 is MNHNY and CDR2 is SVGAGI (reference sequence). Trimming took 5 bases from V and 0 from J; bases not matched to a gene: 8. The CDR3 extends over 17 amino acids. The CDR3 bases are TGTGCCAGCAGTCCGGGACAGGGTACATATAGCAATCAGCCCCAGCATTTT. This sequence encodes CASSPGQGTYSNQPQHF.

The genes are TRBV28 and TRBJ2-3; 10 nucleotides match TRBD1. Losses at the gene ends were 2 bases for V and 4 bases for J; bases not matched to a gene: 6. This CDR3 contains 16 residues. Germline assignment: CDR1 MDHEN and CDR2 SYDVKM. The CDR3 region is CASSLIRDRGSDTQYF. The CDR3 DNA reads as TGTGCCAGCAGTTTAATTCGGGACAGGGGTTCAGATACGCAGTATTTT.

The chain uses TRBV11-2 and TRBJ2-5; D call uncertain. Trimming removed 4 bases at V and 2 bases at J, with 14 bases between. Germline V gene sequence: CDR1 SGHAT, CDR2 FQNNGV. CDR3 size: 15 residues. The CDR3, as DNA: TGTGCCAGCAGCTACTTTGGTGCTTCTCAAGAGACCCAGTACTTC. Encoded protein: CASSYFGASQETQYF.

This clone was detected a few times. This chain connects TRBV5-1 to TRBJ2-7; the D gene is possibly TRBD1 (6 bases). The CDR3 runs to 15 residues. Trimming cost V 2 bases and J 4 bases, with 16 bases left between them. CDR1 and CDR2 from the germline V gene are SGHRS and YFSETQ. CDR3 loop: CASSFGDTSRYEQYF. DNA for the CDR3: TGCGCCAGCAGCTTTGGGGACACCTCCCGGTACGAGCAGTACTTC.

As to this clone: The sample holds other DNA sequences that translate to the same CDR3. V and J are TRBV5-1 and TRBJ2-3; 10 bases line up with TRBD2. The junction had 1 base not matched to a gene; V was cut back by 2 bases and J by 1 base. The CDR3 is 15 amino acids. CDR1 and CDR2 from the germline V gene are SGHRS and YFSETQ. CDR3 region: CASSFLAGGTDTQYF. The CDR3 DNA reads TGCGCCAGCAGCTTTCTAGCGGGGGGCACAGATACGCAGTATTTT.

The chain recombines TRBV7-9 with TRBJ2-3; no clear D. V shed 5 bases and J shed 2 bases, with 5 bases lying between them. Germline CDR1 reads SEHNR; CDR2 reads FQNEAQ (reference sequence). The CDR3 runs to 12 residues. CDR3 bases: TGTGCCAGCAGCCGGGTCACAGATACGCAGTATTTT. Its protein is CASSRVTDTQYF. The full variable domain, its missing parts supplied by reference TRBV7-9 and TRBJ2-3, is DTGVSQNPRHKITKRGQNVTFRCDPISEHNRLYWYRQTLGQGPEFLTYFQNEAQLEKSRLLSDRFSAERPKGSFSTLEIQRTEQGDSAMYLCASSRVTDTQYFGPGTRLTVL.

The chain recombines TRBV28 with TRBJ1-2, with 9 bases fitting TRBD1. The germline V gene encodes CDR1 MDHEN and CDR2 SYDVKM. The CDR3 is 15 residues long. V shed 3 bases and J 6 bases; nucleotides not matched to a gene: 8. The chain's CDR3 is CASSLRWGQGHGYTF. CDR3 DNA: TGTGCCAGCAGTTTGAGGTGGGGACAGGGTCATGGCTACACCTTC.

The chain is built from TRBV2 and TRBJ1-1, with TRBD1 as a possible D gene (6 bases). CDR1 is SNHLY and CDR2 is FYNNEI in the germline V gene. The CDR3 length is 13 residues. Trimming took off 6 bases at V and 4 bases at J, with 12 bases between the two ends. CDR3 residues: CASRYRTVTEAFF. The CDR3 DNA sequence: TGTGCCAGCAGGTACCGGACAGTCACTGAAGCTTTCTTT.

The J gene is TRBJ2-7, the V gene TRBV7-9; TRBD1 matches 11 bases. Germline V CDR1 and CDR2: SEHNR, FQNEAQ (reference sequence). Trimming removed 4 bases from V and 0 bases from J; junction bases left unmatched: 5. CDR3 size: 16 residues. The DNA of the CDR3 is TGTGCCAGCAGCTCCGGACAGGGGGCGAACTCCTACGAGCAGTACTTC. It specifies CASSSGQGANSYEQYF. Combining the CDR3 with reference TRBV7-9 and TRBJ2-7 gives the whole variable domain DTGVSQNPRHKITKRGQNVTFRCDPISEHNRLYWYRQTLGQGPEFLTYFQNEAQLEKSRLLSDRFSAERPKGSFSTLEIQRTEQGDSAMYLCASSSGQGANSYEQYFGPGTRLTVT.

The rearrangement joins TRBV3-1 (or the pseudogene TRBV3-2) to TRBJ2-7; possible D gene TRBD2, 6 bases. Germline CDR1 is LGHDT and CDR2 is YNNKEL (reference sequence). The CDR3 has 14 residues. V lost 0 bases to trimming and J lost 3 bases, with 9 bases between them. This chain's CDR3 is CASSQEGGVYEQYF. CDR3 nucleotides: TGTGCCAGCAGCCAAGAAGGAGGGGTCTACGAGCAGTACTTC.

This clone has a handful of counts. The V gene is TRBV19, the J gene TRBJ1-5; D remains unclear. Germline values: CDR1 LNHDA, CDR2 SQIVND (reference sequence). The CDR3 extends over 13 amino acids. V was trimmed by 5 bases and J by 7 bases, leaving 12 bases between them. CDR3 DNA sequence: TGTGCCAGTAGTGACTCGCAAGACCAGCCCCAGCATTTT. Amino acids: CASSDSQDQPQHF.

This chain joins TRBV20-1 and TRBJ2-2, with D hard to call. The germline CDR1 and CDR2 sequences are DFQATT and SNEGSKA (reference sequence). The V end was cut by 3 bases, the J end by 6 bases, with 8 bases between. The CDR3 is 12 amino acids. For the CDR3, the DNA is TGCAGTGCTAGTCCCCTTCCCGGGGAGCTGTTTTTT. Translated, it gives CSASPLPGELFF.

This sequence joins TRBV3-1 (or the pseudogene TRBV3-2) and TRBJ2-1; TRBD2 matches at 8 bases. V was pared by 3 bases and J by 9 bases, with 13 bases of the junction left unmatched. In germline, CDR1 is LGHDT, CDR2 YNNKEL (reference sequence). This CDR3 has 16 amino acids. The CDR3 reads CASSQKGGLVTVEQFF. CDR3 bases: TGTGCCAGCAGCCAGAAAGGGGGACTAGTTACTGTTGAGCAGTTCTTC.

The rearrangement joins TRBV19 to TRBJ1-4, with D unclear. The CDR3 is 14 residues long. V was trimmed by 3 bases and J by 4 bases, leaving 9 bases between them. Germline V gene lookup returns CDR1 LNHDA and CDR2 SQIVND (reference sequence). The CDR3 DNA sequence: TGTGCCAGTAGTATTGTCGGAGTTAATGAAAAACTGTTTTTT. As protein: CASSIVGVNEKLFF. Looking up the rest from reference TRBV19 and TRBJ1-4 gives the full variable domain: DGGITQSPKYLFRKEGQNVTLSCEQNLNHDAMYWYRQDPGQGLRLIYYSQIVNDFQKGDIAEGYSVSREKKESFPLTVTSAQKNPTAFYLCASSIVGVNEKLFFGSGTQLSVL.